This is a list of T cell receptor beta chains from one sample in a study of tumor and adjacent non-tumor tissue in lung cancer. Using its own MiXCR run on the multiplex PCR reads, TCRdb lists one record per CDR3 protein. The profile shows 70,000 to 80,000 distinct CDR3 sequences, roughly 72% of them singletons. The sequenced sample consisted of lung tumor tissue. Receptors were obtained from a woman in her forties with non-small cell lung cancer. Both conserved end residues are part of each CDR3. Each record gives: clone size, D gene, V gene, J gene, CDR3 protein, CDR3 DNA. A D gene is named only where the DNA matches it firmly. Rows give clone size only sometimes, using once, few, many, or a class for an expanded clone.

NA	NA	TRBV29-1	TRBJ2-3	CIGRQSDTQYF	TGCATCGGTAGACAGTCTGATACGCAGTATTTT
NA	NA	TRBV4-2	TRBJ1-5	CASSQDPYQLQHF	TGCGCCAGCAGCCAAGATCCGTACCAGCTCCAGCATTTT
once	NA	TRBV20-1	TRBJ2-6	CSARPGKMVSGANVLTF	TGCAGTGCCAGACCAGGGAAGATGGTTTCTGGGGCCAACGTCCTGACTTTC
NA	NA	TRBV11-2	TRBJ1-5	CVSSPLPQRGGQSQHF	TGTGTCAGTAGCCCCCTCCCACAAAGGGGCGGTCAGTCCCAGCATTTT
NA	NA	TRBV4-1	TRBJ2-7	CASSQDVVGAGYEQYF	TGCGCCAGTAGCCAAGATGTTGTGGGAGCGGGCTACGAGCAGTACTTC
many	NA	TRBV7-9	TRBJ1-1	CASSSQGFEAFF	TGTGCCAGCAGCTCTCAGGGTTTTGAAGCTTTCTTT
NA	TRBD1	TRBV29-1	TRBJ1-1	CSMSDRGRSTVAFF	TGCAGCATGTCGGACAGGGGGAGGAGCACTGTAGCTTTCTTT
NA	NA	TRBV4-1	TRBJ2-5	CASSHQRLETQYF	TGTGCCAGCAGCCACCAGAGGCTAGAGACCCAGTACTTC
many	NA	TRBV5-6	TRBJ1-4	CASSHRDTDEKLFF	TGTGCCAGCAGCCACCGGGACACCGATGAAAAACTGTTTTTT
NA	NA	TRBV19	TRBJ1-2	CTSSPAADSYGYTF	TGTACCAGTAGTCCCGCCGCGGATTCCTATGGCTACACCTTC
NA	TRBD2	TRBV11-2	TRBJ2-3	CASSFSLAGGSSDTQYF	TGTGCCAGCAGTTTTTCACTAGCGGGGGGCTCCTCAGATACGCAGTATTTT
NA	NA	TRBV11-3	TRBJ2-2	CASETGQPNTGKLFF	TGTGCAAGTGAAACCGGACAGCCCAACACCGGGAAGCTATTTTTT